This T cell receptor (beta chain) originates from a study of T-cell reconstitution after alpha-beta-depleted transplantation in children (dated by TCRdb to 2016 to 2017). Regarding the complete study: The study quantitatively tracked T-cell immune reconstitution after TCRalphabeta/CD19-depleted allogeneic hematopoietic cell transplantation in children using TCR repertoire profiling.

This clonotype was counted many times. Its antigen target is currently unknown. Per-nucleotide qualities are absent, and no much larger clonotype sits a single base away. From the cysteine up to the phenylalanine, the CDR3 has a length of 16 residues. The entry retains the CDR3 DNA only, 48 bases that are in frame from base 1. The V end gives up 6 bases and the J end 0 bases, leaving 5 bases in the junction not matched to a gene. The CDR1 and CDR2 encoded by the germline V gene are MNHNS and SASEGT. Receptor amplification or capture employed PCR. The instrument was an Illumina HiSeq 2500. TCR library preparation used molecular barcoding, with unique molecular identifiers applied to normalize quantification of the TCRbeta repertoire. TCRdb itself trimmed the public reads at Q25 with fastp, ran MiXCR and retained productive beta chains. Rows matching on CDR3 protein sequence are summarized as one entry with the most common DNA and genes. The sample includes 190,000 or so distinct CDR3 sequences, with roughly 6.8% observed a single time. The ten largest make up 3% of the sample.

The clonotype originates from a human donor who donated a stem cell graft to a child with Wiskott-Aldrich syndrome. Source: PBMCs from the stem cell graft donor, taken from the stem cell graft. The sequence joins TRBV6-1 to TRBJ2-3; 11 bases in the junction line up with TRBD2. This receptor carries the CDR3 CASSPTSGTSTDTQYF. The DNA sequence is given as TGTGCCAGCAGCCCGACTAGCGGGACGAGCACAGATACGCAGTATTTT.